The rows below give T cell receptor beta chains drawn from one sample of a study of PD-1 blockade in classical Hodgkin lymphoma. Sequenced by immunoSEQ multiplex PCR; TCRdb stores in-frame clones only, minus some. The profile covers 10,000 to 15,000 clones, with approximately 87% appearing a single time and under 0.65% taken by the ten largest. The material was CD4+ T cells from blood, obtained at baseline. These receptors came from a human donor with classical Hodgkin lymphoma. Both conserved end residues are part of each CDR3. D genes are given only for firm matches. A clone size is listed for some rows: how often the clone was seen (once, few, many), or a class if it is expanded.

>-|TRBV7-2|TRBD2|TRBJ2-3
CASTILLRESTDTQYF
TGTGCCAGCACCATACTTCTGCGGGAGAGCACAGATACGCAGTATTTT
>-|TRBV19|TRBD1|TRBJ1-5
CASSISQTGVQPQHF
TGTGCCAGTAGTATTTCTCAGACAGGGGTTCAGCCCCAGCATTTT
>once|TRBV10-3|TRBD1|TRBJ2-3
CATESTGGKDTQYF
TGTGCCACTGAATCGACAGGGGGCAAAGATACGCAGTATTTT
>-|TRBV18|TRBD1|TRBJ2-5
CASSDRVPQETQYF
TGTGCCAGCTCAGACAGGGTCCCCCAAGAGACCCAGTACTTC
>-|TRBV5-8|-|TRBJ2-1
CASSLVPYNEQFF
TGTGCCAGCAGCTTGGTTCCCTACAATGAGCAGTTCTTC
>-|TRBV19|-|TRBJ2-7
CASSGTEQYF
TGTGCCAGTAGTGGCACGGAGCAGTACTTC
>-|TRBV28|-|TRBJ1-1
CASSSPLTEAFF
TGTGCCAGCAGCTCCCCCCTGACTGAAGCTTTCTTT
>-|TRBV6-6|-|TRBJ2-7
CASRRDNSYEQYF
TGTGCCAGCAGGCGGGATAACTCCTACGAGCAGTACTTC
>-|TRBV27|-|TRBJ1-4
CASKRGGRGTNEKLFF
TGTGCCAGCAAGAGGGGGGGGAGAGGTACTAATGAAAAACTGTTTTTT
>-|TRBV6-1|-|TRBJ2-1
CASSEAKINEQFF
TGTGCCAGCAGTGAAGCCAAAATCAATGAGCAGTTCTTC
>-|TRBV4-1|TRBD1|TRBJ2-2
CASSGQPNGELFF
TGCGCCAGCTCGGGACAGCCAAACGGGGAGCTGTTTTTT
>-|TRBV28|TRBD1|TRBJ2-7
CASSYPDRGSYEQYF
TGTGCCAGCAGTTACCCGGACAGGGGTTCCTACGAGCAGTACTTC
>-|TRBV11-2|-|TRBJ2-5
CASSFDTDPKGVQETQYF
TGTGCCAGCAGCTTCGACACCGACCCTAAGGGGGTCCAAGAGACCCAGTACTTC
>-|TRBV5-1|TRBD2|TRBJ2-5
CASSFGGRVQETQYF
TGCGCCAGCAGCTTTGGCGGGAGGGTCCAAGAGACCCAGTACTTC
>-|TRBV28|TRBD2|TRBJ2-7
CASRSGGAYEQYF
TGTGCCAGCAGAAGCGGGGGGGCCTACGAGCAGTACTTC
>once|TRBV18|-|TRBJ1-1
CASSPRGLIDFF
TGTGCCAGCTCACCACGGGGGTTGATAGATTTCTTT
>-|TRBV2|-|TRBJ2-3
CASSSRGGTDTQYF
TGTGCCAGCAGCTCCAGGGGTGGTACAGATACGCAGTATTTT
>-|TRBV11-3|-|TRBJ2-7
CASSLGGRIPYEQYF
TGTGCCAGCAGCCTAGGAGGGAGGATCCCCTACGAGCAGTACTTC
>-|TRBV2|TRBD2|TRBJ2-1
CASSDGRAGNEQFF
TGTGCCAGCAGCGACGGGAGGGCGGGGAATGAGCAGTTCTTC
>-|TRBV2|-|TRBJ2-3
CASSDSDTQYF
TGTGCCAGCAGTGATTCAGATACGCAGTATTTT
>-|TRBV2|TRBD2|TRBJ2-7
CASSAGTSGSYEQYF
TGTGCCAGCAGCGCCGGGACTAGCGGGAGTTACGAGCAGTACTTC
>-|TRBV5-4|TRBD2|TRBJ2-5
CASSLLTSGGKETQYF
TGTGCCAGCAGCTTGTTGACTAGCGGGGGTAAAGAGACCCAGTACTTC
>-|TRBV27|TRBD2|TRBJ2-7
CASGRTSGYSYEQYF
TGTGCCAGCGGCAGGACTAGCGGGTACTCCTACGAGCAGTACTTC
>-|TRBV28|-|TRBJ2-1
CASRVAGPYNEQFF
TGTGCCAGCAGGGTAGCTGGCCCCTACAATGAGCAGTTCTTC
>-|TRBV2|-|TRBJ2-2
CASTATRKSSGELFF
TGTGCCAGCACGGCAACAAGAAAATCCTCCGGGGAGCTGTTTTTT
>-|TRBV28|-|TRBJ1-3
CASSDYAGPSGNTIYF
TGTGCCAGCAGTGACTACGCAGGGCCCTCTGGAAACACCATATATTTT
>-|TRBV20-1|-|TRBJ2-5
CSAAGETQYF
TGCAGTGCGGCCGGGGAGACCCAGTACTTC
>-|TRBV29-1|-|TRBJ2-1
CSVEGGANEQFF
TGCAGCGTTGAGGGGGGGGCCAATGAGCAGTTCTTC
>-|TRBV6-1|TRBD1|TRBJ2-7
CASSEAGTAPSYEQYF
TGTGCCAGCAGTGAAGCTGGGACAGCCCCATCCTACGAGCAGTACTTC